One and the same sample provided the 13 T cell receptor beta chains below, sequenced in a study of blood T cell repertoires in COVID-19. Sequencing was performed with immunoSEQ multiplex PCR; in TCRdb, only in-frame clones are kept and a portion is missing. Here the sample spans about 250,000 clones, roughly 82% being singletons. Source material: peripheral blood. The receptors stem from a woman over 75 with COVID-19, enrolled during active disease.

This clone appeared a few times. The chain recombines TRBV3-1 (or the pseudogene TRBV3-2) with TRBJ1-1; 8 bases align to TRBD1. The CDR3 extends over 16 amino acids. Unmatched junction bases numbered 13, after V lost 0 bases and J lost 10 bases. Looked up from germline, CDR1 is LGHDT and CDR2 is YNNKEL (reference sequence). Here the CDR3 DNA reads TGTGCCAGCAGCCAAGATAGGACAGGGAGGTCGAGAGTAGCTTTCTTT. Its protein is CASSQDRTGRSRVAFF.

The rearrangement joins TRBV5-4 to TRBJ2-7, with a tentative D call TRBD1 (6 bases). V was cut by 6 bases and J by 4 bases, with 17 bases left in between. Germline V lookup: CDR1 SGHNT, CDR2 YYREEE (reference sequence). This CDR3 has 14 residues. The CDR3 DNA sequence: TGTGCCAGCACCTCACAGGGAATGGTTTACGAGCAGTACTTC. The encoded protein is CASTSQGMVYEQYF.

This clone was detected once. The chain carries TRBV30 and TRBJ1-4; 10 positions agree with TRBD1. Per the germline V gene, CDR1 is GTSNPN and CDR2 is SVGIG (reference sequence). CDR3 length equals 15 residues. V lost 2 bases, J lost 5 bases, and 5 bases stayed unmatched. The CDR3 nucleotides read TGTGCCTGGAGTCCCACGGGACAGGGGAATGAAAAACTGTTTTTT. It yields the protein CAWSPTGQGNEKLFF.

The chain employs TRBV27 and TRBJ1-2, with a possible D match to TRBD1 (6 bases). Germline V gene data show CDR1 as MNHEY and CDR2 as SMNVEV (reference sequence). V lost 8 bases and J lost 4, with 11 bases in between. CDR3 size: 12 residues. The CDR3 DNA reads as TGTGCCAGCGGCGACAGGACCTATGGCTACACCTTC. It specifies CASGDRTYGYTF.

This chain uses TRBV30 with TRBJ1-6; TRBD1 agrees at 8 bases. Trimming removed 5 bases from V and 2 bases from J; junction bases left unmatched: 5. Germline V gene lookup returns CDR1 GTSNPN and CDR2 SVGIG (reference sequence). The length of the CDR3 is 15 residues. As DNA, the CDR3 is TGTGCCTGGGGACAGGGTAAAACCTATAATTCACCCCTCCACTTT. Residues: CAWGQGKTYNSPLHF.

This chain links TRBV5-6 with TRBJ1-3, with D unresolved. Germline CDR1 reads SGHDT; CDR2 reads YYEEEE. The CDR3 contains 17 residues. V dropped 0 bases and J dropped 0 bases, with 13 bases sitting between them. CDR3 amino acids: CASSLEVAYSSGNTIYF. Here the CDR3 DNA reads TGTGCCAGCAGCTTGGAGGTGGCATACAGCTCTGGAAACACCATATATTTT.

The count of this clone is one. This rearrangement joins TRBV6-5 to TRBJ2-7, with D unclear. The germline V and J ends were trimmed by 2 bases and 1 base, with 12 bases remaining between them. The CDR3 contains 15 residues. From germline, CDR1 is MNHEY and CDR2 SVGAGI. The CDR3 DNA reads TGTGCCAGCAGTTACCCCGCGTCGGTTTCCTACGAGCAGTACGTC. It specifies CASSYPASVSYEQYV.

The chain links TRBV3-1 (or the pseudogene TRBV3-2) to TRBJ1-6; no firm D call. Germline values: CDR1 LGHDT, CDR2 YNNKEL (reference sequence). Trimming took off 1 base at V and 5 bases at J, with 12 bases between the two ends. The CDR3 consists of 16 residues. Here the CDR3 reads CASSQGGGGNNSPLHF. CDR3 nucleotides: TGTGCCAGCAGCCAAGGTGGCGGCGGTAATAATTCACCCCTCCACTTT.

The CDR3 sequence is CASSERGGSGNTIYF. The CDR3 DNA follows: TGTGCCAGCAGTGAAAGGGGGGGATCTGGAAACACCATATATTTT. The J gene is TRBJ1-3, the V gene TRBV6-1; a possible D gene is TRBD1 (6 bases). V lost 2 bases and J lost 1, with 9 bases in between. Germline-derived CDR1 and CDR2 are MNHNS and SASEGT. This CDR3 has 15 residues.

The rearrangement links TRBV7-7 to TRBJ2-1; 9 positions match TRBD2. Germline V gene data show CDR1 as SSHAT and CDR2 as FNYEAQ (reference sequence). Losses at the gene ends were 1 base for V and 5 bases for J; bases not matched to a gene: 3. The CDR3 is made up of 15 amino acids. CDR3 in amino acids: CASSLVAGGNNEQFF. The CDR3 nucleotides read TGTGCCAGCAGCTTAGTTGCGGGGGGGAACAATGAGCAGTTCTTC.

This clone was counted a few times. The DNA of the CDR3 is TGTGCCAGTAGTATATCCCCCCCAGGGGACAATTCACCCCTCCACTTT. Protein: CASSISPPGDNSPLHF. The rearrangement uses TRBV19 and TRBJ1-6, with a tentative D call TRBD1 (6 bases). In germline, CDR1 is LNHDA, CDR2 SQIVND (reference sequence). The CDR3 contains 16 residues. Trimming took 2 bases from V and 7 from J, leaving 15 bases between them.

The J gene is TRBJ1-4, the V gene TRBV19; D is unresolved. Germline values: CDR1 LNHDA, CDR2 SQIVND (reference sequence). Deletions cut 5 bases from V and 8 bases from J, with 9 bases between. CDR3 size: 12 residues. CDR3 nucleotide sequence: TGTGCCAGTAGTCGGTATCTCGAAAAACTGTTTTTT. Translation gives CASSRYLEKLFF.

This chain links TRBV3-1 (or the pseudogene TRBV3-2) with TRBJ2-7; the D is unclear. The V gene's germline CDR1 is LGHDT and CDR2 YNNKEL (reference sequence). This CDR3 spans 15 amino acids. Trimming took off 3 bases at V and 0 bases at J, with 12 bases between the two ends. This CDR3 reads CASSHGAASSYEQYF. The CDR3 DNA reads as TGTGCCAGCAGCCATGGCGCGGCAAGCTCCTACGAGCAGTACTTC.